The 10 T cell receptor beta chains below were found in one sample sequenced in a study of shared clonotypes between healthy human individuals (dated by TCRdb to about 2020). Receptor libraries were prepared by the immunoSEQ multiplex PCR assay. TCRdb's version of the immuneACCESS table is confined to in-frame rearrangements and falls short of the full clone set. An unresolved V gene accounts for under half of the shortfall where checked; the remainder is of unknown origin. The sample table contains 550,000 to 800,000 clones; only one count was recorded for 74% of them. The top ten hold more than 1.5% of the sample. The sequenced sample consisted of memory CD4+ T cells sorted from blood. Interpreted using the paper, the cell subset or site label stands for: CD45RA-negative fraction. Receptors originate from a woman aged 25 to 45 in good health.

This clone was picked up one time. The V gene is TRBV2, the J gene TRBJ2-3; 7 nucleotides line up with TRBD2. Trimming removed 5 bases from V and 3 bases from J; junction bases left unmatched: 8. The CDR3 sequence is 15 residues long. The germline CDR1 and CDR2 sequences are SNHLY and FYNNEI. The CDR3 nucleotides are TGTGCCAGCAGTTTACTAGCGAGCTTGACAGATACGCAGTATTTT. This sequence encodes CASSLLASLTDTQYF.

The rearrangement links TRBV30 to TRBJ1-6; TRBD1 is a possible D gene (6 bases). CDR3 length: 15 amino acids. The ends were cut back, 0 bases at V and 11 bases at J, with 17 bases in the middle. Germline-derived CDR1 and CDR2 are GTSNPN and SVGIG (reference sequence). The CDR3 loop is CAWSVSGRGRTPLHF. Written as DNA, the CDR3 is TGTGCCTGGAGTGTGTCTGGCAGGGGACGGACACCCCTCCACTTT. Combining the CDR3 with reference TRBV30 and TRBJ1-6 gives the whole variable domain SQTIHQWPATLVQPVGSPLSLECTVEGTSNPNLYWYRQAAGRGLQLLFYSVGIGQISSEVPQNLSASRPQDRQFILSSKKLLLSDSGFYLCAWSVSGRGRTPLHFGNGTRLTVT.

This clone was picked up one time. This chain links TRBV19 with TRBJ2-7, with D possibly matching TRBD1 (5 bases). Germline V gene lookup returns CDR1 LNHDA and CDR2 SQIVND (reference sequence). V lost 4 bases, J lost 0 bases, and 10 bases lay in between. CDR3 size: 14 residues. CDR3 DNA sequence: TGTGCCAGTAGTACACAGGTTGCCTCCTACGAGCAGTACTTC. Its translation: CASSTQVASYEQYF.

The rearrangement links TRBV7-5 to TRBJ2-5; the table's D gene call, TRBD2, was not cross checked with the DNA. TRBV7-5 is designated a pseudogene. The CDR3 contains 15 residues. The CDR3 sequence is CASSFGGGPMETQYF. DNA for the CDR3: TGTGCCAGCAGCTTTGGGGGAGGGCCGATGGAGACCCAGTACTTC.

This clone was seen more than once but under ten times. The gene calls are TRBV5-1 and TRBJ2-1; D unresolved. Trimming removed 2 bases from V and 11 bases from J, with 8 bases in between. The CDR3 loop spans 11 amino acids. Germline loops: CDR1 SGHRS, CDR2 YFSETQ. CDR3 nucleotides: TGCGCCAGCAGCTTAAATGGGAAGCAGTTCTTC. It translates to CASSLNGKQFF.

The rearrangement joins TRBV6-6 to TRBJ1-5; the D is unclear. Germline V lookup: CDR1 MNHNY, CDR2 SVGAGI (reference sequence). V shed 2 bases and J shed 5 bases, with 10 bases lying between them. The length of the CDR3 is 14 residues. The CDR3 bases are TGTGCCAGCAGTTACAGGGCGGCTGATCAGCCCCAGCATTTT. Translation gives CASSYRAADQPQHF.

The chain uses TRBV5-1 and TRBJ2-7, with D tentatively TRBD1 (5 bases). V was shortened by 5 bases and J by 2 bases, with 11 bases between the two germline ends. In germline, CDR1 is SGHRS, CDR2 YFSETQ. CDR3 length equals 13 residues. The DNA for the CDR3 is TGCGCCAGCAGGACAGCTGGGACCTACGAGCAGTACTTC. It translates to CASRTAGTYEQYF. The full variable domain, completed using reference TRBV5-1 and TRBJ2-7, is KAGVTQTPRYLIKTRGQQVTLSCSPISGHRSVSWYQQTPGQGLQFLFEYFSETQRNKGNFPGRFSGRQFSNSRSEMNVSTLELGDSALYLCASRTAGTYEQYFGPGTRLTVT.

The chain combines TRBV18 with TRBJ2-3, with no clear D. Germline V gives CDR1 KGHSH, CDR2 LQKENI. The CDR3 consists of 13 residues. The V end lost 2 bases, the J end lost 2 bases, and 5 bases lay between the germline ends. CDR3 region: CASSPSITDTQYF. CDR3 in DNA: TGTGCCAGCTCACCATCAATCACAGATACGCAGTATTTT.

This clone is a singleton in its sample. The J gene is TRBJ2-6, the V gene TRBV6-6; no clear D gene. Trimming pared 7 bases from V and 2 bases from J, leaving 0 bases between. The CDR3 totals 11 residues. Germline lookup yields CDR1 MNHNY and CDR2 SVGAGI (reference sequence). CDR3 DNA: TGTGCCAGCACTGGGGCCAACGTCCTGACTTTC. This encodes CASTGANVLTF.

The V gene is TRBV5-1, the J gene TRBJ2-1, with D unclear. The V gene lost 4 bases and the J gene lost 0 bases, with 8 bases spanning the gap. The CDR3 is 14 amino acids. Germline values: CDR1 SGHRS, CDR2 YFSETQ. The CDR3 loop is CASSPGHSYNEQFF. DNA for the CDR3: TGCGCCAGCAGCCCGGGCCACTCCTACAATGAGCAGTTCTTC.